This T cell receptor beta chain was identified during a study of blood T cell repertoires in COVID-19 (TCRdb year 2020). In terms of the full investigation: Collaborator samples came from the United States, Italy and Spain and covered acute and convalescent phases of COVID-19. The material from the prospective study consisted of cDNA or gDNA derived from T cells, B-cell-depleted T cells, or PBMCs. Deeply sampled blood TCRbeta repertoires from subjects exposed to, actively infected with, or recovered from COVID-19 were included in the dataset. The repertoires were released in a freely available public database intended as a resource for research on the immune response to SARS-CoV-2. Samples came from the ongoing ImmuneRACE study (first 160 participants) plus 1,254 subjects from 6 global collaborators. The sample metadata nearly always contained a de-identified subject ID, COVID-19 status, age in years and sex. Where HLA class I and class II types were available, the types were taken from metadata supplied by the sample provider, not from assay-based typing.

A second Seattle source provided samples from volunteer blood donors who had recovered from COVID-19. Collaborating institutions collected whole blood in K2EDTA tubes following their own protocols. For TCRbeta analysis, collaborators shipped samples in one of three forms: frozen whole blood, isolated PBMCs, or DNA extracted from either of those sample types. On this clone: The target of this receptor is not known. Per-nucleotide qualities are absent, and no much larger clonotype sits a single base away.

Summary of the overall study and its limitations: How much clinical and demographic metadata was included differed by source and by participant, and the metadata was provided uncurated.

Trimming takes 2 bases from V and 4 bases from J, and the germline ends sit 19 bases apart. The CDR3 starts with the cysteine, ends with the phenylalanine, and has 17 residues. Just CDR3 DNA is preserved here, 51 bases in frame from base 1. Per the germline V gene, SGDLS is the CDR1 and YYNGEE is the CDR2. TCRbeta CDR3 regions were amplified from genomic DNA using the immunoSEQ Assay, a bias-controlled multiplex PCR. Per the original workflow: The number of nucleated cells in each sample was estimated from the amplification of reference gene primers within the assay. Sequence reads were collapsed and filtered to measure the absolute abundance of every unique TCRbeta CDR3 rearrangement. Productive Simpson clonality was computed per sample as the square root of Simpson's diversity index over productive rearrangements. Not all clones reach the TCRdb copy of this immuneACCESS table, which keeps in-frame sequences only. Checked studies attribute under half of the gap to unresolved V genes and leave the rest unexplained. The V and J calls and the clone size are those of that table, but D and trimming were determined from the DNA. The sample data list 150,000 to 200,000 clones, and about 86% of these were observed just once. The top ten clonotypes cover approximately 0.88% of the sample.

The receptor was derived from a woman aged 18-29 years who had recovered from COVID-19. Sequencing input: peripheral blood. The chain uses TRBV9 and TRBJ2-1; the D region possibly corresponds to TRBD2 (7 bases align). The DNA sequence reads TGTGCCAGCAGCGTCGGCGGGGGCTCCGATTTATACAATGAGCAGTTCTTC. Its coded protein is CASSVGGGSDLYNEQFF.